This TCR beta chain stems from a study of spatial heterogeneity in lung cancer. Single TCR cDNA molecules each had their own unique molecular identifier. TCRdb called the 5' RACE reads again in MiXCR, with one record for every CDR3 protein. The sample holds under 8,500 distinct CDR3 sequences, roughly 5% seen once. Germline CDR1 is SNHLY and CDR2 is FYNNEI. Trimming removed 4 bases at V and 4 bases at J, with 9 bases between. This CDR3 spans 13 amino acids. This clonotype is medium-sized in the sample. Documented time point: sample taken at primary tumor resection. Unsorted tumor, nontumor lung tissue or cryopreserved PBMC supplied the whole RNA. Samples came from 70 to 80 TRACERx patients with untreated early-stage lung cancer.

Sequencing was performed on normal lung tissue next to the tumor, taken at surgery. The receptor's source is a female donor with early-stage non-small cell lung cancer. This sequence joins TRBV2 and TRBJ2-3, with D unresolved. CDR3 DNA: TGTGCCAGCAGTGCTTTGGAATCAGATACGCAGTATTTT. It specifies CASSALESDTQYF.